This T cell receptor (beta chain) was captured in a study of cytomegalovirus exposure and HLA in healthy donors. Study-level background: One earlier analysis, a look at 180 million or so T cells, found 100 million to 130 million unique TCR beta sequences.

PCR employed 60 Vbeta and 13 Jbeta primers. Per the authors' pipeline: It was a later analysis that counted tens of millions of unique TCR beta chains, of which 9.5 million to 14 million were shared. Measured with immunoSEQ multiplex PCR; TCRdb has only the in-frame clones, and not every one. V and J calls and clone size are given by that table; D and trimming were obtained from the DNA. In the table there are about 150,000 clones, roughly 73% of which are singletons. On this clone: Its target is unknown.

Per germline, CDR1 MGHRA and CDR2 YSYEKL. The CDR3 totals 16 residues. V lost 1 base and J 6 bases, leaving 19 bases between the germline ends. Notes on the study in general: The authors later found TCR association rates varying by HLA locus, with DRB1 most and HLA-C fewest. The study listed 150 to 200 cytomegalovirus-associated TCR beta chains.

This chain joins TRBV4-1 and TRBJ2-7; tentative D call: TRBD1 (6 bases). Specimen: PBMCs. This TCR was sampled from a man aged 18-30 years in good health and CMV-seropositive. DNA of the CDR3: TGCGCCAGCAGCCAAGGGGTGGCCAGGGGAATCGCCGAGCAGTACTTC. Translating it yields CASSQGVARGIAEQYF.